The present TCR beta chain was sequenced within a study of OX40 agonist ivuxolimab in advanced cancers. Study-wide context: Ivuxolimab, which targeted the costimulatory receptor OX40 (CD134), was an agonistic, fully human IgG2 monoclonal antibody. Intravenous ivuxolimab was administered to patients every 2 weeks at six dose levels: 0.01, 0.1, 0.3, 1.5, 3 and 10 mg/kg. Of the roughly 51 patients in dose escalation, 19 had hepatocellular carcinoma, about 15 had melanoma, 9 had renal cell carcinoma and 9 had head and neck cancer. In the dose-escalation cohort, approximately 82% of patients were male, and the mean age was around 60 years, with a range of about 20 to 90. Prior anti-PD-1, anti-PD-L1 or anti-CTLA-4 therapy was permitted, and approximately 39% of dose-escalation patients had received checkpoint inhibitors. Partial responses were achieved by three dose-escalation patients, of whom one had hepatocellular carcinoma and two had cutaneous melanoma. Peripheral TCRbeta sequencing aimed to test whether ivuxolimab altered TCR sequence diversity and caused clonal T-cell expansion. The paper covers the monotherapy dose-escalation part of the phase I ivuxolimab trial, which included N of about 50 patients.

For sequencing of the TCRbeta CDR3 region, genomic DNA was extracted from the sorted cells. TCRbeta CDR3 regions were sequenced using the immunoSEQ Assay. Sourced from immuneACCESS, this table was stored by TCRdb with only in-frame sequences that have V and J called. A share of the clones is absent; for the studies checked, an unresolved V gene accounts for under half, and the remainder has no known explanation. The sample table contains 96,000 or so clones; only one count was recorded for more than 80% of them. The ten largest account for 5.8% of the sample. Patients with autoimmune disease history or receiving systemic immunosuppression were excluded from the trial. Peripheral blood for TCR sequencing was collected from all dose cohorts at baseline, on cycle 4 day 1, and on cycle 7 day 1. The samples were taken from a phase I, first-in-human, multicenter, open-label dose-escalation trial of ivuxolimab. Adults with locally advanced or metastatic melanoma, renal cell carcinoma, hepatocellular carcinoma or head and neck squamous cell carcinoma were enrolled in the trial. CD4+ and CD8+ T cells were sorted separately from peripheral blood before TCR sequencing.

From cysteine to phenylalanine, the CDR3 is 12 amino acids long. Only CDR3 DNA is held: 36 bases, read in frame from base 1. CDR1 SGHTS and CDR2 YDEGEE are derived from the germline V gene. Relative to germline, V is 1 base shorter and J is 3 bases shorter, with 5 bases between their ends. Results the study describes overall, beyond this receptor: Which antigens the clonally expanded peripheral T cells were specific for was not determined. At doses of 0.1 to 3.0 mg/kg, clonal expansion of both CD4+ and CD8+ T cells in blood was seen between baseline and week 6. Low levels of normalized T-cell clonal expansion were also seen in some patients who did not respond. Partial responders in the 0.1-3.0 mg/kg groups had among the lowest normalized peripheral clonal expansion, especially among CD8+ T cells. After ivuxolimab, expanded clones were on average more numerous among CD8+ T cells than among CD4+ T cells.

This clone was seen a single time. It lacks a known antigen. Base qualities were left out, and no much larger clone turns up one base away. The specimen was CD4+ or CD8+ T cells sorted from blood, collected in a trial of the OX40 agonist ivuxolimab. This receptor was identified in an adult with an advanced solid tumor such as melanoma, head and neck, liver or kidney cancer. The sequence is built from TRBV5-8 and TRBJ2-7, with no confidently assigned D gene. The CDR3 protein sequence reads: CASSLPHYEQYF. The DNA sequence is given as TGTGCCAGCAGCTTGCCTCACTACGAGCAGTACTTC.